This T cell receptor beta chain is drawn from a study of blood T cell repertoires in COVID-19. Study information: From the United States, Italy and Spain came samples of acute and convalescent COVID-19. T cells, B-cell-depleted T cells, or PBMCs supplied cDNA or gDNA.

As originally analysed: Estimation of nucleated cell counts relied on the amplification of reference gene primers. Here immunoSEQ multiplex PCR was the method, and the copy in TCRdb shows in-frame clones only, minus some. The V and J calls and the clone size are those of that table, but D and trimming were determined from the DNA. The sample lists fewer than 150,000 clones, just over 70% occurring once. V lost 0 bases and J 0 bases, leaving 12 bases between the germline ends. Germline CDR1 reads GTSNPN; CDR2 reads SVGIG (reference sequence). The CDR3 spans 16 residues. Sequenced material: peripheral blood. The gene calls are TRBV30 and TRBJ2-1, with D possibly TRBD1 on 5 matching bases. The sequence derives from a human donor with acute or convalescent COVID-19. The donor label of this sample is uncertain. DNA for the CDR3: TGTGCCTGGAGTGTGGCAGGGTTGCTCTCCTACAATGAGCAGTTCTTC. Translation: CAWSVAGLLSYNEQFF.